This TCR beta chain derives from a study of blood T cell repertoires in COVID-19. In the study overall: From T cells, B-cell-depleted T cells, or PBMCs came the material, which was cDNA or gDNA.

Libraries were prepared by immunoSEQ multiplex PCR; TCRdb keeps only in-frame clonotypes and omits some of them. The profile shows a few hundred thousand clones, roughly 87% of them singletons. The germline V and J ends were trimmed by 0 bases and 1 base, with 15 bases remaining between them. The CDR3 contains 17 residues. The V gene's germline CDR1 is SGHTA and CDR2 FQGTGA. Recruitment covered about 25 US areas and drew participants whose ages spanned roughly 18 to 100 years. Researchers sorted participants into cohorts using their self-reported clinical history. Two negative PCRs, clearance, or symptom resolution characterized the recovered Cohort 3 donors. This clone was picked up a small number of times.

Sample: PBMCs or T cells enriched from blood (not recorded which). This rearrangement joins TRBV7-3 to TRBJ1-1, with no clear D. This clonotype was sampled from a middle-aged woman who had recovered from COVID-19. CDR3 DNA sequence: TGTGCCAGCAGCTTAACTGGCACCGGAGTTAGGAACACTGAAGCTTTCTTT. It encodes CASSLTGTGVRNTEAFF.